Sequencing of this TCR beta chain was carried out in a study of identical twins. Whole-study findings and limits: It was cross-sectional statistical analysis, not following the same donors, that the conclusions relied on. Beta clonotypes that were abundant in cord blood contained fewer insertions, a pattern absent from memory repertoires.

Worth noting for this clonotype: Its matching antigen is unknown.

Addition of a universal primer site occurred through template switching, and cDNA carried unique molecular identifiers. TCRdb independently ran MiXCR on the 5' RACE reads; one entry per CDR3 protein. The sample contains about 240,000 distinct CDR3 sequences, about an eighth of which appear only once. Each donor was a healthy Caucasian. The sample was also reused in another study, on yellow fever vaccine responses in identical twins.

This TCR derives from a woman between 18 and 29 years old in good health. Sequencing was performed on memory (CD45RO+) T cells sorted from blood.

CDR3 amino acids: CASSQGKGRFTDTQYF. In DNA form, the CDR3 reads TGCGCCAGCAGCCAAGGAAAAGGGAGGTTCACAGATACGCAGTATTTT. The chain employs TRBV4-3 and TRBJ2-3, with TRBD2 as a possible D gene (6 bases). This CDR3 is built from 16 residues. Per germline, CDR1 LGHNA and CDR2 YSLEER. With 1 base removed from V and 2 bases from J, the gap between germline ends came to 13 bases.